Below are 9 T cell receptor beta chains sequenced from a single sample in a study of identical twins. TCRdb used MiXCR to reprocess the 5' RACE reads, holding one entry per CDR3 protein. The table has 500,000 or so distinct CDR3 sequences, about 14% seen once. This sample was shared with a second study, whose subject was yellow fever vaccine responses in identical twins.

Sequencing was done on a sample of CD4+ T cells sorted from blood. These receptor sequences come from a woman aged 18-29 years in good health.

This chain connects TRBV29-1 to TRBJ1-1; possible D gene TRBD1, 5 bases. With 7 bases removed from V and 8 bases from J, the gap between germline ends came to 8 bases. CDR1 SQVTM and CDR2 ANQGSEA come from the germline V gene. The CDR3 is 9 amino acids. The CDR3 is CSAGLEAFF. CDR3 nucleotide sequence: TGCAGCGCGGGGCTAGAAGCTTTCTTT.

This chain joins TRBV7-2 and TRBJ2-7; TRBD2 matches 10 bases. Trimming cost V 5 bases and J 3 bases; bases outside gene matches: 10. The CDR3 length is 16 residues. Germline V gene data show CDR1 as SGHTA and CDR2 as FQGNSA. In DNA form, the CDR3 reads TGTGCCAGCAGCGTTCAAGGACTAGCGGAGATCTACGAGCAGTACTTC. It yields the protein CASSVQGLAEIYEQYF. Based on the CDR3 plus reference TRBV7-2 and TRBJ2-7, the full variable domain is GAGVSQSPSNKVTEKGKDVELRCDPISGHTALYWYRQSLGQGLEFLIYFQGNSAPDKSGLPSDRFSAERTGGSVSTLTIQRTQQEDSAVYLCASSVQGLAEIYEQYFGPGTRLTVT.

The V gene is TRBV15, the J gene TRBJ2-1; 7 bases match TRBD1. The germline V gene encodes CDR1 LNHNV and CDR2 YYDKDF (reference sequence). The trim removed 3 bases at V and 10 bases at J, leaving 12 bases unmatched. CDR3 length: 15 residues. CDR3 sequence reads: CATSRPLLTGTEQFF. Written as DNA, the CDR3 is TGTGCCACCAGCAGGCCCCTCTTGACAGGGACAGAGCAGTTCTTC.

J is TRBJ2-5 and V is TRBV3-1; D might be TRBD1 (5 bases). The germline V gene encodes CDR1 LGHDT and CDR2 YNNKEL (reference sequence). Trimming took 1 base from V and 5 from J, leaving 14 bases between them. The CDR3 covers 15 residues. The CDR3: CASSQVRDRWETQYF. In DNA form, the CDR3 reads TGTGCCAGCAGCCAAGTGCGAGACAGATGGGAGACCCAGTACTTC.

The chain has TRBV10-3 and TRBJ2-2; 9 positions agree with TRBD2. The germline V gene encodes CDR1 ENHRY and CDR2 SYGVKD. Trimming cost V 8 bases and J 7 bases; bases outside gene matches: 5. The CDR3 is 13 residues long. The CDR3 DNA sequence: TGTGCCATCGGTAGCGGGAGTGGCGGGGAGCTGTTTTTT. Translated: CAIGSGSGGELFF.

This chain links TRBV24-1 with TRBJ2-1, with D hard to call. Germline CDR1 and CDR2: KGHDR and SFDVKD. The CDR3 spans 16 residues. V lost 2 bases and J lost 6, with 16 bases in between. The CDR3 loop is CATSDSWKTTPNEQFF. Written as DNA, the CDR3 is TGTGCCACCAGTGATTCCTGGAAGACAACGCCCAATGAGCAGTTCTTC.

The chain uses TRBV29-1 and TRBJ2-1, with D perhaps assigned TRBD1 or TRBD2 (5 bases each). The germline V gene has CDR1 SQVTM and CDR2 ANQGSEA. The CDR3 spans 13 residues. The CDR3 loop reads CALKILGDNEQFF. The CDR3 nucleotides are TGCGCGTTGAAAATCTTGGGGGACAATGAGCAGTTCTTC.

The chain recombines TRBV12-3 or TRBV12-4 with TRBJ1-1, with a weak D call TRBD1 (5 bases). The CDR3 covers 12 residues. V lost 10 bases to trimming and J lost 5 bases, with 14 bases between them. CDR3 sequence reads: CATRGDRTEAFF. DNA of the CDR3: TGTGCCACCCGGGGGGATCGGACTGAAGCTTTCTTT.

This clonotype was counted between two and nine times. This chain joins TRBV12-3 or TRBV12-4 and TRBJ2-6; D possibly corresponds to TRBD2 (6 bases). Trimming took 4 bases from V and 0 from J, leaving 10 bases between them. The CDR3 contains 16 residues. The DNA of the CDR3 is TGTGCCAGCAGTTGGCGGGGAGGCTCTGGGGCCAACGTCCTGACTTTC. Its protein product is CASSWRGGSGANVLTF.